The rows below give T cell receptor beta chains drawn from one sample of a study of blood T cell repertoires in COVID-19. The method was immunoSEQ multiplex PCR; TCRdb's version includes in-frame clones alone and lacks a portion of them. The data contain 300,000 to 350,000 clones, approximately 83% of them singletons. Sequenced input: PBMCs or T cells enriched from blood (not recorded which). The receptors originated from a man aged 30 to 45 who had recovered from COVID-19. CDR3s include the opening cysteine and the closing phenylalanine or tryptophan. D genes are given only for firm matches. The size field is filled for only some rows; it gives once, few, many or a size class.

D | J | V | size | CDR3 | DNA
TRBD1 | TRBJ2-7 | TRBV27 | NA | CASSSWTGYEQYF | TGTGCCAGCAGTTCATGGACAGGGTACGAGCAGTACTTC
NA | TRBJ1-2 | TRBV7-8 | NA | CASSYTGTSNTGYTF | TGTGCCAGCAGTTATACCGGGACATCCAACACCGGCTACACCTTC
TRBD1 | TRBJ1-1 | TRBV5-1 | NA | CASSLTGGEVTEAFF | TGCGCCAGCAGCTTGACAGGGGGCGAGGTCACTGAAGCTTTCTTT
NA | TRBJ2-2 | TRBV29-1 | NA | CSVEGPGNTGELFF | TGCAGCGTTGAAGGCCCCGGGAACACCGGGGAGCTGTTTTTT
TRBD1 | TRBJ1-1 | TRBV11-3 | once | CASSAASTGTGEAFF | TGTGCCAGCAGCGCGGCCTCCACCGGGACAGGAGAAGCTTTCTTT
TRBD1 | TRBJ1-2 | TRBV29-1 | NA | CSVPSKTTGDGYTF | TGCAGCGTACCCTCAAAAACGACAGGGGATGGCTACACCTTC
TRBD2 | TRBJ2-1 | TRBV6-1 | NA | CASSAPWGRGGWNEQFF | TGTGCCAGCAGTGCCCCTTGGGGGCGGGGGGGCTGGAATGAGCAGTTCTTC
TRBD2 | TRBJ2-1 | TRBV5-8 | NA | CASSYRGLAGINEQFF | TGTGCCAGCAGCTACCGCGGGCTAGCGGGGATAAATGAGCAGTTCTTC
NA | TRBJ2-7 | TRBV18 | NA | CASSSVSRLIAGEQYF | TGTGCCAGCTCATCGGTAAGCAGACTTATAGCTGGGGAGCAGTACTTC
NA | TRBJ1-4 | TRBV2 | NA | CASSAWGGNEKLFF | TGTGCCAGCAGTGCATGGGGGGGCAATGAAAAACTGTTTTTT
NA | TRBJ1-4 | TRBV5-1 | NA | CASSRGTFNEKLFF | TGCGCCAGCAGCCGGGGGACCTTTAATGAAAAACTGTTTTTT
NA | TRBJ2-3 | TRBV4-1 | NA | CASSLSLGPTDTQYF | TGCGCCAGCAGCCTCTCCTTGGGGCCCACAGATACGCAGTATTTT
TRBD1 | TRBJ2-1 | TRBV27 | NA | CASSPGTGVNEQFF | TGTGCCAGCAGTCCCGGGACAGGGGTGAATGAGCAGTTCTTC
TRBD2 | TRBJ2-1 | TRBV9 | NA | CASSVGTTNNEQFF | TGTGCCAGCAGCGTGGGGACTACTAACAATGAGCAGTTCTTC